This T cell receptor beta chain was observed in a study of shared clonotypes between healthy human individuals. In the study overall: Sampling drew on donors who were a couple of women and a few men aged 18 to 49. Study results and limitations: Among four donors, roughly 5% of naive CD4 clonotypes were found in common.

Each donor was a Caucasian adult residing in Nashville, Tennessee. This CDR3 spans 15 amino acids. Trimming took 4 bases from V and 7 from J; bases not matched to a gene: 9. CDR1 SGHRS and CDR2 YFSETQ come from the germline V gene. Some 30,000 T cell genomes, or roughly 200 ng DNA, went into the sorted-subset replicate PCRs. Here immunoSEQ multiplex PCR was the method, and the copy in TCRdb shows in-frame clones only, minus some. The sample shows 2.3 million or so clones, approximately 93% of them seen only once. A word on this clone: The antigen is undetermined.

V and J are TRBV5-1 and TRBJ2-2, with TRBD2 matching 8 bases. The sample consisted of naive CD4+ T cells from PBMCs. Noted subset: CD45RA+ positively selected. The TCR originated in a young man in good health. Some clones in this sample may be carry-over from other donors' samples. CDR3 sequence (DNA): TGCGCCAGCAGCGTCGGACTAGCCCGCCACGGGGAGCTGTTTTTT. Its protein is CASSVGLARHGELFF.